The clone carrying this T cell receptor beta chain has just a few counts. This sample is part of a study of response to subunit inactivated influenza vaccine. TCRdb processed the RT-PCR reads anew with MiXCR; each CDR3 protein has one entry. In the table there are some 550,000 distinct CDR3 sequences, less than 25% of which are singletons. The data also belong to a second study, concerning T cells expressing NK-cell markers. According to that study: Template switching by 5'RACE with UMIs generated the TCR beta cDNA.

The sample was CD4+ T cells sorted from PBMCs, taken 11 to 12 days after vaccination. The sequence came from a man over 45 who received an inactivated influenza vaccine.

The CDR3 region has the DNA TGTGCCAGCAGTGATGTTTCTGTGGGTCGGGGTCAAGAGACCCAGTACTTC. Translation gives CASSDVSVGRGQETQYF. V and J are TRBV2 and TRBJ2-5, with D tentatively TRBD2 (5 bases). CDR1 is SNHLY and CDR2 is FYNNEI in the germline V gene. The V end lost 3 bases, the J end lost 2 bases, and 19 bases lay between the germline ends. The CDR3 runs to 17 residues.